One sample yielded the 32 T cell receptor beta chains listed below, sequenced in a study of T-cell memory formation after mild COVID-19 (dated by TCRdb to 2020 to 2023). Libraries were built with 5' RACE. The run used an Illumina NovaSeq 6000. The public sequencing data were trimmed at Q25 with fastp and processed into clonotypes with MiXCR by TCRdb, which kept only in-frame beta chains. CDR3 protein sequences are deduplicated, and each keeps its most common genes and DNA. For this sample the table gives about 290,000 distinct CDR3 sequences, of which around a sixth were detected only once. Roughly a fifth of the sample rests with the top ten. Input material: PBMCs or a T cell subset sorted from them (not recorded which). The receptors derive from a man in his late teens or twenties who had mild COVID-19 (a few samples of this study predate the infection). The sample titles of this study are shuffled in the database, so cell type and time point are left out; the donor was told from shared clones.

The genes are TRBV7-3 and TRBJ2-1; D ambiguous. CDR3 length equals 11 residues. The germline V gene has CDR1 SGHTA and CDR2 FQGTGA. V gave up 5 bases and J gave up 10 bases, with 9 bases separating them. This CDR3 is CASSLGAEQFF. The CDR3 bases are TGTGCCAGCAGCCTGGGCGCCGAGCAGTTCTTC.

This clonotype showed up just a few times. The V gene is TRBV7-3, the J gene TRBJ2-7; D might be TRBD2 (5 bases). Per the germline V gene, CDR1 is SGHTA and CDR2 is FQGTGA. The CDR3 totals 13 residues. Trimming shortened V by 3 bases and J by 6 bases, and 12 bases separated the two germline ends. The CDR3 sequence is CASSFGLTSEQYF. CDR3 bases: TGTGCCAGCAGCTTCGGACTTACCTCCGAGCAGTACTTC.

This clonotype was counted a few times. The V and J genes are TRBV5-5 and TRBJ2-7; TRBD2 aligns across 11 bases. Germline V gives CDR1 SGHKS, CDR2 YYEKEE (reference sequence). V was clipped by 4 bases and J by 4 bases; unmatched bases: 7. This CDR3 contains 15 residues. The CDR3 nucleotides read TGTGCCAGCAGCCCTACTAGCGGGGGTTTTTACGAGCAGTACTTC. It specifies CASSPTSGGFYEQYF.

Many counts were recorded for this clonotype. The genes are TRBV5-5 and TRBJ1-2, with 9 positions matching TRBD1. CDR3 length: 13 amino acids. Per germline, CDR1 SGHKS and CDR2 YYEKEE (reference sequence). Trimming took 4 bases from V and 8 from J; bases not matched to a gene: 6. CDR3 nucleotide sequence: TGTGCCAGCAGCCAAACAGGGGGCGTAGGCTACACCTTC. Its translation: CASSQTGGVGYTF.

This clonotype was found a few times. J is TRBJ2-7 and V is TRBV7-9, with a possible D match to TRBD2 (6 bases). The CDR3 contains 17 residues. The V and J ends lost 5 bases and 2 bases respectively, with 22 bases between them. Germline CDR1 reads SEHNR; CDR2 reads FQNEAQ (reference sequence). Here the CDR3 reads CASSPALLGTAAYEQYF. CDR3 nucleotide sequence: TGTGCCAGCAGCCCCGCGCTATTGGGGACTGCAGCCTACGAGCAGTACTTC.

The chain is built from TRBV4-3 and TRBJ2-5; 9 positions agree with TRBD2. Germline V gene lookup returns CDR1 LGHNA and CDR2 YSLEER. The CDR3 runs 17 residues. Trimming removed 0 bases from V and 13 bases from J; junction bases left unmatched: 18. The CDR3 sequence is CASSQEIASGEGWAPYF. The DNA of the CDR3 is TGCGCCAGCAGCCAAGAGATCGCTAGCGGGGAAGGGTGGGCCCCGTACTTC.

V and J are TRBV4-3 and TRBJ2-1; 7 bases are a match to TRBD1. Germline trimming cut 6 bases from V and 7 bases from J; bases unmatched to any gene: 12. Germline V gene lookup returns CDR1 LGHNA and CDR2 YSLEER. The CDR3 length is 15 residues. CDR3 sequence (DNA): TGCGCCAGCAGGGGTGGGACAGAAACTACAAATGAGCAGTTCTTC. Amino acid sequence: CASRGGTETTNEQFF.

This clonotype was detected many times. CDR3 bases: TGTGCCAGCAGCCTAACAGGGGGCTACGAGCAGTACGTC. This gives the protein CASSLTGGYEQYV. This chain uses TRBV3-1 with TRBJ2-7; 8 bases fit TRBD1. V lost 4 bases and J lost 3; bases outside the gene matches: 2. Germline V gene lookup returns CDR1 LGHDT and CDR2 YNNKEL (reference sequence). This CDR3 contains 13 residues.

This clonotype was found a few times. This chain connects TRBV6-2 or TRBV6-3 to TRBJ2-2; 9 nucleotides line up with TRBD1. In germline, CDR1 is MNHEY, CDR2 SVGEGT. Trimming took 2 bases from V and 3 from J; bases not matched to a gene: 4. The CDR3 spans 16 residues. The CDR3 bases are TGTGCCAGCAGTTACGATTGGACAGGGGACACCGGGGAGCTGTTTTTT. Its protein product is CASSYDWTGDTGELFF.

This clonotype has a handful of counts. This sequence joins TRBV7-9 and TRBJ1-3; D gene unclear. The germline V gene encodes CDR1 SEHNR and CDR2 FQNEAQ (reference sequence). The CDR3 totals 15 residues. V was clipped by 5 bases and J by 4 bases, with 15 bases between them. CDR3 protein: CASSLVSLSGNTIYF. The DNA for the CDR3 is TGTGCCAGCAGCCTGGTATCTCTGTCAGGAAACACCATATATTTT.

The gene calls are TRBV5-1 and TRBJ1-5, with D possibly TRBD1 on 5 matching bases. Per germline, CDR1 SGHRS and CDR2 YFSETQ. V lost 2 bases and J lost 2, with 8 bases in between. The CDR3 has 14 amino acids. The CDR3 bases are TGCGCCAGCAGCTTAGGGGCAGGCAATCAGCCCCAGCATTTT. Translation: CASSLGAGNQPQHF.

The DNA for the CDR3 is TGTGCCAGCAGTTACTTTTTTCCACAGGGCAACGAGCAGTACTTC. This gives the protein CASSYFFPQGNEQYF. The V gene is TRBV6-6, the J gene TRBJ2-7; TRBD1 is a possible D gene (6 bases). CDR1 MNHNY and CDR2 SVGAGI come from the germline V gene (reference sequence). V gave up 1 base and J gave up 5 bases, with 15 bases separating them. CDR3 size: 15 residues.

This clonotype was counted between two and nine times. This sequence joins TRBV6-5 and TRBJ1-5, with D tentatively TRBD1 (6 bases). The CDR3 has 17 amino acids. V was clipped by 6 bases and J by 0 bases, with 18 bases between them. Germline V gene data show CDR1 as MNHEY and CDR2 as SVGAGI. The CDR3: CASRRGDGSYSNQPQHF. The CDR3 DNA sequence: TGTGCCAGCAGAAGGGGGGACGGATCTTATAGCAATCAGCCCCAGCATTTT.

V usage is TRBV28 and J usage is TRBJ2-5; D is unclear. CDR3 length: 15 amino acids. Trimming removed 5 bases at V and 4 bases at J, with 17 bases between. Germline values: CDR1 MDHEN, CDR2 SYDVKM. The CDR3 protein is CASSAHPLGRETQYF. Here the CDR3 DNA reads TGTGCCAGCAGTGCCCACCCCCTGGGCCGAGAGACCCAGTACTTC.

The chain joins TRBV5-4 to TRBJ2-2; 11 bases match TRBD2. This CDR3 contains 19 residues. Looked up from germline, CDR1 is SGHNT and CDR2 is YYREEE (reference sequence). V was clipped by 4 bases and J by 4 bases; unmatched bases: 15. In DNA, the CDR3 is TGTGCCAGCAGCCGTGGGGCTAGCGGGGGGTATACAACCACCGGGGAGCTGTTTTTT. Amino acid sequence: CASSRGASGGYTTTGELFF.

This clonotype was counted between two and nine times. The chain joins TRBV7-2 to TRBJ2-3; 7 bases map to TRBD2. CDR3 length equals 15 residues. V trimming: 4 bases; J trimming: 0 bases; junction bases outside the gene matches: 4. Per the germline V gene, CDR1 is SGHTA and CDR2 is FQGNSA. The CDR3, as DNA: TGTGCCAGCAGCTATAGCGGGCCGAGCACAGATACGCAGTATTTT. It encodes CASSYSGPSTDTQYF. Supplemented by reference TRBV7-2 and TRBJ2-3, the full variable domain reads GAGVSQSPSNKVTEKGKDVELRCDPISGHTALYWYRQSLGQGLEFLIYFQGNSAPDKSGLPSDRFSAERTGGSVSTLTIQRTQQEDSAVYLCASSYSGPSTDTQYFGPGTRLTVL.

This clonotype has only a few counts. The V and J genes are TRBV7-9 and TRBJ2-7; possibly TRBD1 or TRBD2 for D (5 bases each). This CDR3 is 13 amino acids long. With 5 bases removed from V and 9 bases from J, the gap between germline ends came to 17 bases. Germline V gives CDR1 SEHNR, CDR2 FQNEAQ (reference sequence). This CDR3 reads CASSTMGTGRQYF. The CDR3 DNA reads TGTGCCAGCAGCACGATGGGGACGGGGAGGCAGTACTTC.

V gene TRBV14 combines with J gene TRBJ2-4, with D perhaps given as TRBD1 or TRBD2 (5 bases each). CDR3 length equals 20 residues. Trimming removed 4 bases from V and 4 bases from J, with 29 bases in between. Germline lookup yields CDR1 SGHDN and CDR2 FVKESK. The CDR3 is CASSPPGRYGDQGKKNIQYF. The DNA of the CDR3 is TGTGCCAGCAGCCCCCCAGGGCGCTACGGGGACCAAGGCAAAAAAAACATTCAGTACTTC.

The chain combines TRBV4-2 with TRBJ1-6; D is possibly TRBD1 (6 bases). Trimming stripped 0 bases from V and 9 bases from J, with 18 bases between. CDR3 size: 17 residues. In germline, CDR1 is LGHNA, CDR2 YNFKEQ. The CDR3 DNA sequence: TGTGCCAGCAGCCAAGAGCCGCACAGGGAGTTGGGTTCACCCCTCCACTTT. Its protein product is CASSQEPHRELGSPLHF.

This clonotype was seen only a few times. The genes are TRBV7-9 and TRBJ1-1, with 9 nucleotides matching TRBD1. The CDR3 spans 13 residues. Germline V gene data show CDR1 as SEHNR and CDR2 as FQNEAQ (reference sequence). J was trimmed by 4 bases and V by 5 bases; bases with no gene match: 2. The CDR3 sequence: CASSPTGGTEAFF. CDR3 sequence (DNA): TGTGCCAGCAGCCCGACAGGGGGCACTGAAGCTTTCTTT.

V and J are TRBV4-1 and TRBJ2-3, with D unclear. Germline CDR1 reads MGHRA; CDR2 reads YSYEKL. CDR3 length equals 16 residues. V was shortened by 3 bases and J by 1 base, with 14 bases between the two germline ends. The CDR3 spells CASSQLRLTGTDTQYF. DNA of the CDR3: TGCGCCAGCAGCCAGCTCAGGCTAACTGGCACAGATACGCAGTATTTT.

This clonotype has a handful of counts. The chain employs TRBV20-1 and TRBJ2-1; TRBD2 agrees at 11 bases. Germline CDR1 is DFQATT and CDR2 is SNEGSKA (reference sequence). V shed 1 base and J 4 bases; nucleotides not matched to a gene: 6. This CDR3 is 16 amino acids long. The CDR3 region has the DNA TGCAGTGCTAGAGGGTCACTAGCGGGGGAATACAATGAGCAGTTCTTC. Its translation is CSARGSLAGEYNEQFF.

The CDR3 region is CASSKDSGRETQYF. CDR3 nucleotide sequence: TGTGCCAGCAGCAAAGACTCGGGCCGGGAGACCCAGTACTTC. This sequence joins TRBV2 and TRBJ2-5, with no clear D. The CDR3 covers 14 residues. Germline-derived CDR1 and CDR2 are SNHLY and FYNNEI. V lost 6 bases to trimming and J lost 5 bases, with 16 bases between them.

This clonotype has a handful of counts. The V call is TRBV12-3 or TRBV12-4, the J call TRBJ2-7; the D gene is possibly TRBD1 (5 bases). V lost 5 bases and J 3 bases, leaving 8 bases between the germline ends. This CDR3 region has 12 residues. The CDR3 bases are TGTGCCAGCAGTCATCAGGGCTACGAGCAGTACTTC. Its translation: CASSHQGYEQYF.

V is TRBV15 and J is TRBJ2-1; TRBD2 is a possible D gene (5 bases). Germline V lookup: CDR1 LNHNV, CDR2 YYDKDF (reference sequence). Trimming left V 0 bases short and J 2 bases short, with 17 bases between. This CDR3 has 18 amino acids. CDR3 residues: CATSRDLSVAGTYNEQFF. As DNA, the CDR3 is TGTGCCACCAGCAGAGATCTTTCAGTGGCGGGTACCTACAATGAGCAGTTCTTC.

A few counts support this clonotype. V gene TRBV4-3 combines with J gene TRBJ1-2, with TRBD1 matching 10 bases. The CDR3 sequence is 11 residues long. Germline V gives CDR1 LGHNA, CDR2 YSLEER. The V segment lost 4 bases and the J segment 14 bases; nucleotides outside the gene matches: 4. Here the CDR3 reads CASSLGQGKTF. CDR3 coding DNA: TGCGCCAGCAGCCTGGGACAGGGGAAGACCTTC.

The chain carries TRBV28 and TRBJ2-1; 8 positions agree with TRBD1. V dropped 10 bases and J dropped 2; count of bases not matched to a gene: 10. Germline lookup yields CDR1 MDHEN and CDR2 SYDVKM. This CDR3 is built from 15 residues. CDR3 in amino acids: CATELGTGAYNEQFF. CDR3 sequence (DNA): TGTGCCACCGAGCTAGGGACAGGTGCCTACAATGAGCAGTTCTTC.

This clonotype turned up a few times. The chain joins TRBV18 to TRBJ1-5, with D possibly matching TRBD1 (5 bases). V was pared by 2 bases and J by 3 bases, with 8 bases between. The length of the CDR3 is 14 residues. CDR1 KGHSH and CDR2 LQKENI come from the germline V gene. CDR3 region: CASSPTGPNQPQHF. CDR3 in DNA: TGTGCCAGCTCACCAACAGGACCCAATCAGCCCCAGCATTTT.

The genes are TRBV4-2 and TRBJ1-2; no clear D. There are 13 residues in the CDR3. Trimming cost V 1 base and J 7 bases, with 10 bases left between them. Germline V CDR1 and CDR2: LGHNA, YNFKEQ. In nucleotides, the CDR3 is TGTGCCAGCAGCCAAGCTGTTAGGAGTGGCTACACCTTC. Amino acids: CASSQAVRSGYTF.

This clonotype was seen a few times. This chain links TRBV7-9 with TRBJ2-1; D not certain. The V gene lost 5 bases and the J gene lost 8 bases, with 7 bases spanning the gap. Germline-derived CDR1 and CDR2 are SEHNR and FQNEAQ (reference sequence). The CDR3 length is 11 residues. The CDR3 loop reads CASSPSDEQFF. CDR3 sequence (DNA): TGTGCCAGCAGCCCTTCGGATGAGCAGTTCTTC.

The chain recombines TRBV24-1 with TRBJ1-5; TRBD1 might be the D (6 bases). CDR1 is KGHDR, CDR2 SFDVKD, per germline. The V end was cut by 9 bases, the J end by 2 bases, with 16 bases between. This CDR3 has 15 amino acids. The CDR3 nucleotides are TGTGCCACCTCGGCGGGGGGCGCCGGCAATCAGCCCCAGCATTTT. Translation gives CATSAGGAGNQPQHF.

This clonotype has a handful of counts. The CDR3 DNA reads as TGCAGTGCTCCGAAGCTAGCGGGGGCCATAAATGAGCAGTTCTTC. This encodes CSAPKLAGAINEQFF. The rearrangement uses TRBV20-1 and TRBJ2-1; 10 bases match TRBD2. CDR1 and CDR2 (germline): DFQATT, SNEGSKA (reference sequence). J gave up 7 bases and V 5 bases, and 11 bases lay outside the gene matches. The CDR3 sequence is 15 residues long.